A single sample gave rise to the 20 T cell receptor beta chains below, sequenced in a study of blood T cells in healthy people across ages. A second 7 to 11 cycle PCR used barcoded and J-beta primers. One entry per CDR3 protein, called by TCRdb with MiXCR from the 5' RACE reads. The table lists more than 550,000 distinct CDR3 sequences, roughly 20% of them singletons. Sequences were obtained from blood. Receptors originate from a man in his 70s in good health.

This clonotype turned up a few times. The chain uses TRBV5-6 and TRBJ1-1; D is ambiguous. Germline V gene data show CDR1 as SGHDT and CDR2 as YYEEEE. The CDR3 has 14 amino acids. V lost 6 bases, J lost 0 bases, and 12 bases lay in between. This CDR3 reads CASTRVDLNTEAFF. CDR3 DNA: TGTGCCAGCACCCGGGTAGATTTGAACACTGAAGCTTTCTTT.

This clonotype was counted only a few times. The J gene is TRBJ1-2, the V gene TRBV28; D gene ambiguous. This CDR3 comprises 12 residues. Looked up from germline, CDR1 is MDHEN and CDR2 is SYDVKM. V lost 2 bases to trimming and J lost 8 bases, with 9 bases between them. The CDR3 spells CASSLRTPGYTF. CDR3 DNA: TGTGCCAGCAGTTTAAGGACCCCCGGCTACACCTTC.

This rearrangement joins TRBV5-6 to TRBJ2-1; TRBD2 agrees at 11 bases. The CDR3 covers 15 residues. V trimming: 3 bases; J trimming: 7 bases; junction bases outside the gene matches: 6. The germline V gene has CDR1 SGHDT and CDR2 YYEEEE. Here the CDR3 DNA reads TGTGCCAGCAGCTCACTATGGACTAGCGGGAATGAGCAGTTCTTC. Translation gives CASSSLWTSGNEQFF.

The chain recombines TRBV12-3 or TRBV12-4 with TRBJ2-3; 14 bases match TRBD2. CDR3 length: 16 amino acids. V lost 6 bases and J lost 6; bases outside the gene matches: 8. The CDR3 nucleotides read TGTGCCAGCAGAGGACTAGCGGGAGGCCTAGCGGATACGCAGTATTTT. It translates to CASRGLAGGLADTQYF.

V is TRBV29-1 and J is TRBJ2-3; D perhaps matches TRBD2 (5 bases). The germline V and J ends were trimmed by 2 bases and 4 bases, with 13 bases remaining between them. CDR3 length equals 14 residues. Germline CDR1 SQVTM, CDR2 ANQGSEA. The DNA of the CDR3 is TGCAGCGTTGAACAGGCCAGTAGCGCAGATACGCAGTATTTT. Translated: CSVEQASSADTQYF.

On this clonotype itself: The junction departs from the called germline gene at one end, perhaps through a read error. V usage is TRBV3-1 and J usage is TRBJ1-2, with D hard to call. CDR3 length equals 13 residues. Germline V gives CDR1 LGHDT, CDR2 YNNKEL (reference sequence). The CDR3 region is CAGSQARDYGYTF. The CDR3 coding sequence is TGTGCCGGCAGCCAAGCCAGAGACTATGGCTACACCTTC.

This rearrangement joins TRBV20-1 to TRBJ1-1; perhaps TRBD1 as D (6 bases). CDR3 length: 12 amino acids. V was clipped by 6 bases and J by 6 bases, with 14 bases between them. Germline CDR1 DFQATT, CDR2 SNEGSKA (reference sequence). In nucleotides, the CDR3 is TGCAGTGCCCCGACACAGGGAGCTGAAGCTTTCTTT. Translating gives CSAPTQGAEAFF.

CDR3 bases: TGCGCCAGCAGCTTGGCCCGGGGAGTTTCCACTGAAGCTTTCTTT. Amino acids: CASSLARGVSTEAFF. This chain connects TRBV5-1 to TRBJ1-1; D gene ambiguous. V lost 0 bases and J 4 bases, leaving 13 bases between the germline ends. The CDR3 loop spans 15 amino acids. Per the germline V gene, CDR1 is SGHRS and CDR2 is YFSETQ.

This chain connects TRBV6-2 or TRBV6-3 to TRBJ2-1; no reliable D call. TRBJ2-7 matches the DNA end more closely, so the J call is doubtful. Germline CDR1 and CDR2: MNHEY and SVGEGT. CDR3 length equals 15 residues. CDR3 in amino acids: CASSYSTSGSREQYV. The CDR3 DNA follows: TGTGCCAGCAGTTACTCAACCAGTGGGTCGAGGGAGCAGTACGTC.

A few counts support this clonotype. The CDR3 reads CASSQEAGGLVTQYF. DNA of the CDR3: TGTGCCAGCAGCCAAGAGGCGGGGGGGCTGGTGACCCAGTACTTC. V gene TRBV4-2 combines with J gene TRBJ2-5; TRBD2 aligns across 9 bases. CDR1 and CDR2 from the germline V gene are LGHNA and YNFKEQ. V lost 0 bases to trimming and J lost 7 bases; unmatched junction nucleotides: 6. The CDR3 is 15 amino acids.

The CDR3 spells CASSGGQGAHEKLFF. DNA for the CDR3: TGCGCCAGCAGCGGCGGACAGGGGGCGCATGAAAAACTGTTTTTT. This chain links TRBV5-1 with TRBJ1-4; TRBD1 aligns across 11 bases. The J segment lost 6 bases and the V segment lost 4 bases, leaving 5 bases of the junction unmatched. Germline CDR1 and CDR2: SGHRS and YFSETQ. CDR3 length: 15 amino acids. Looking up the rest from reference TRBV5-1 and TRBJ1-4 gives the full variable domain: KAGVTQTPRYLIKTRGQQVTLSCSPISGHRSVSWYQQTPGQGLQFLFEYFSETQRNKGNFPGRFSGRQFSNSRSEMNVSTLELGDSALYLCASSGGQGAHEKLFFGSGTQLSVL.

This clonotype was detected ten times or more. CDR3 DNA: TGTGCCAGCAGCGTAGGCAGGTCCTACAATGAGCAGTTCTTC. It codes for CASSVGRSYNEQFF. This chain links TRBV9 with TRBJ2-1, with no clear D. Germline CDR1 reads SGDLS; CDR2 reads YYNGEE. Trimming removed 0 bases from V and 1 base from J, with 5 bases in between. The CDR3 has 14 amino acids.

This clonotype has more than one count but fewer than ten. V gene TRBV12-3 or TRBV12-4 combines with J gene TRBJ2-2; the match to TRBD1 covers 8 bases. V gave up 6 bases and J gave up 6 bases; unmatched junction bases: 6. The CDR3 extends over 14 amino acids. In DNA form, the CDR3 reads TGTGCCAGCAGCGACAGGGGCTTTCCCGGGGAGCTGTTTTTT. It specifies CASSDRGFPGELFF.

This clonotype was seen more than once but under ten times. This chain connects TRBV6-5 to TRBJ2-7, with D tentatively TRBD1 or TRBD2 (6 bases each). CDR1 is MNHEY, CDR2 SVGAGI, per germline. The CDR3 extends over 14 amino acids. Trimming removed 6 bases at V and 5 bases at J, with 17 bases between. CDR3 sequence (DNA): TGTGCCAGCAGAGCGAACAGGGCGGGGCACGAGCAGTACTTC. The encoded protein is CASRANRAGHEQYF.

This clonotype was detected only a few times. This chain uses TRBV27 with TRBJ2-1; 8 positions agree with TRBD2. J gave up 0 bases and V 6 bases, and 7 bases lay outside the gene matches. The CDR3 is made up of 16 amino acids. Germline V lookup: CDR1 MNHEY, CDR2 SMNVEV (reference sequence). The CDR3 protein is CASRPLAGSSYNEQFF. The CDR3 DNA follows: TGTGCCAGCAGACCCTTAGCGGGGAGCTCCTACAATGAGCAGTTCTTC.

This chain uses TRBV6-5 with TRBJ1-1; 8 bases agree with TRBD1. The CDR3 covers 13 residues. Per germline, CDR1 MNHEY and CDR2 SVGAGI. After removal of 6 bases from V and 1 base from J, the junction contained 1 base not matched to a gene. The CDR3 DNA reads as TGTGCCAGCAGGACAGGGGAGAACACTGAAGCTTTCTTT. As protein: CASRTGENTEAFF.

This clonotype occurred a few times. The genes are TRBV5-1 and TRBJ2-3; TRBD2 matches at 9 bases. CDR3 length equals 15 residues. V lost 4 bases, J lost 5 bases, and 8 bases stayed unmatched. CDR1 and CDR2 from the germline V gene are SGHRS and YFSETQ. In DNA, the CDR3 is TGCGCCAGCAGCCGGTCTAGCGGGGATGGAGATACGCAGTATTTT. This gives the protein CASSRSSGDGDTQYF.

The chain recombines TRBV10-3 with TRBJ2-3; D possibly corresponds to TRBD1 (6 bases). Between the trimmed V and J ends, which lost 4 bases and 0 bases, there was a span of 23 bases. The CDR3 contains 19 residues. CDR1 and CDR2 (germline): ENHRY, SYGVKD. In nucleotides, the CDR3 is TGTGCCATCAGTGTGGGACACCTCACGGTCGAATCTAGCACAGATACGCAGTATTTT. This codes for CAISVGHLTVESSTDTQYF.

The chain joins TRBV29-1 to TRBJ1-4; D gene ambiguous. In germline, CDR1 is SQVTM, CDR2 ANQGSEA. The CDR3 runs 15 residues. V was clipped by 1 base and J by 7 bases, with 16 bases between them. CDR3 in amino acids: CSVEGSEGRREKLFF. The CDR3 nucleotides are TGCAGCGTTGAAGGGTCGGAAGGACGGCGTGAAAAACTGTTTTTT.

CDR3 nucleotide sequence: TGTGCCAGCAGCCCCACCCAGAGTGGACTGACCGATCAGCCCCAGCATTTT. Translated, it gives CASSPTQSGLTDQPQHF. The chain is built from TRBV7-9 and TRBJ1-5; no reliable D call. Trimming left V 5 bases short and J 5 bases short, with 22 bases between. CDR3 size: 17 residues. The germline V gene has CDR1 SEHNR and CDR2 FQNEAQ (reference sequence).